This T cell receptor (beta chain) was captured by sequencing in a study of T cells after yellow fever vaccination (dated by TCRdb to the late 2010s). Context from the whole study: The SMART-Seq v4 Ultra Low Input RNA kit was used to prepare libraries from fractions with low cell numbers. Bulk TCR alpha and beta repertoires were sequenced longitudinally to track T-cell clones before and after primary and booster YFV17D yellow fever vaccination. The cohort comprised two healthy male donors, one aged 18 to 29 and one aged 30 to 40 years. Blood was drawn at multiple timepoints before and after primary and secondary immunization, with bulk PBMC replicates and cell subsets isolated.

The investigation overall reported the following: FACS-sorted repertoires could contain abundant contaminating clonotypes from the bulk population, so computational filtering was required. The study included only two donors, which limits how far the findings can be generalized. A small fraction of clonotypes showed up in both the CD4 and CD8 compartments, probably as a result of convergent recombination. Compared with the primary T-cell response, the secondary T-cell response was weaker but faster, peaking on day 5 rather than day 15. Most clones expanded after primary vaccination (about 95% of CD4 and 70% to 90% of CD8) were re-detected after the booster, suggesting that broad memory maintenance occurred.

As for this clonotype: The antigen this receptor binds is unknown. The record has no base qualities; no much larger clone is one base away.

The sequencer listed for this sample is Illumina NovaSeq 6000. TCR cDNA was synthesized by 5'RACE template switching, which introduced a universal primer site and unique molecular identifiers. Priming for cDNA synthesis came from both the TCR alpha and TCR beta constant segments. Library amplification involved two PCR steps, and the second step added sample barcodes and sequencing adapters. Sequencing of the libraries was done on either Illumina HiSeq 2500 (2x100 bp) or NovaSeq (2x150 bp). The original pipeline was this. MIGEC was used to demultiplex reads and collapse the reads into UMI consensus sequences, and MiXCR was used for V(D)J alignment. Using edgeR on replicate PBMC samples, clonotypes were called vaccine-responding if FDR was below 0.01 and the log2 fold change was above 5 up to day 15. Each bulk clonotype was labeled CD4 or CD8 based on which sequenced repertoire, CD4 or CD8, contained the clonotype at higher abundance. The raw public reads went through TCRdb reprocessing: fastp at Q25, MiXCR clone calling, in-frame beta chains kept. CDR3 protein sequences are deduplicated, and each keeps its most common genes and DNA. The V and J calls shown here were made by TCRdb, not taken from the authors' results. The table for this sample lists 250,000 to 400,000 distinct CDR3 sequences; roughly 4.3% of them were counted only once. The top ten hold about 26% of the sample.

The CDR3 contains 16 residues, cysteine and phenylalanine counted. Only CDR3 DNA remains: 48 bases, in frame from the first base. The germline V end is reduced by 2 bases and the J end by 6 bases; junction bases left unmatched: 14. The germline V gene provides CDR1 SQVTM and CDR2 ANQGSEA. This specimen's treatment or condition label, per the study, means: live attenuated yellow fever vaccine strain. At each blood-draw timepoint, two biological replicates of bulk PBMCs were obtained. A standard Ficoll-Paque protocol was used to isolate PBMCs from peripheral blood. RNA was extracted with TriZol from bulk PBMCs, CD4 and CD8 fractions, and dextramer-positive and dextramer-negative fractions.

The TCR was taken from a man aged 18 to 35 who received the YFV17D yellow fever vaccine. The chain joins TRBV29-1 to TRBJ1-1; 8 central bases correspond to TRBD1. The sample in question was PBMCs, obtained 5 days after the yellow fever booster vaccination. In nucleotides, the sequence is TGCAGCGTTGAAATGCCGGGACAGGCGGCGAGGGCTGAAGCTTTCTTT. This gives the protein CSVEMPGQAARAEAFF.